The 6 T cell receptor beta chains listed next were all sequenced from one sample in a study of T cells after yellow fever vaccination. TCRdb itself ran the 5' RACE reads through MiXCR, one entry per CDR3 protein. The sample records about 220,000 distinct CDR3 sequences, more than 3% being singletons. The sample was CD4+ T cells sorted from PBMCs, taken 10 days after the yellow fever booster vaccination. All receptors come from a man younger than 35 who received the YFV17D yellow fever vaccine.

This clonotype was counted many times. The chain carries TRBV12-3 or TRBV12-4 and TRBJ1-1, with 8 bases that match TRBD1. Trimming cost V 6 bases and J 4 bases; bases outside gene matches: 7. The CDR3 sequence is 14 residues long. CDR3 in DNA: TGTGCCAGCAGATTACAGGGGGTGAGCACTGAAGCTTTCTTT. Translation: CASRLQGVSTEAFF.

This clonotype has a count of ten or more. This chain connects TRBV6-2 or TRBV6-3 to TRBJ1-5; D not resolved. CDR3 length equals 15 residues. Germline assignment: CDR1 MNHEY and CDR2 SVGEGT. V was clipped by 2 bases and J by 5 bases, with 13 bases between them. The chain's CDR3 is CASSYRAARDQPQHF. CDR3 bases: TGTGCCAGCAGTTACCGGGCAGCCCGGGATCAGCCCCAGCATTTT.

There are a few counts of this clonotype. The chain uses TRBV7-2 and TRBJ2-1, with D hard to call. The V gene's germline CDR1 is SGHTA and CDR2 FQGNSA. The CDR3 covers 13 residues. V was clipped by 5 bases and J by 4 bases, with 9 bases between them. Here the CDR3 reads CASSQGRYNEQFF. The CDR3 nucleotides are TGTGCCAGCAGCCAAGGGCGGTACAATGAGCAGTTCTTC.

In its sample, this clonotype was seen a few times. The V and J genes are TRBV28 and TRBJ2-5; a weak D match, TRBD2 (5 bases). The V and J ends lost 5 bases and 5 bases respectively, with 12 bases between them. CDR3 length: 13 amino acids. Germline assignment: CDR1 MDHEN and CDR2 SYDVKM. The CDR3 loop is CASSPPEVETQYF. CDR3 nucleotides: TGTGCCAGCAGTCCCCCGGAGGTGGAGACCCAGTACTTC. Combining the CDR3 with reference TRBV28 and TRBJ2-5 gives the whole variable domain DVKVTQSSRYLVKRTGEKVFLECVQDMDHENMFWYRQDPGLGLRLIYFSYDVKMKEKGDIPEGYSVSREKKERFSLILESASTNQTSMYLCASSPPEVETQYFGPGTRLLVL.

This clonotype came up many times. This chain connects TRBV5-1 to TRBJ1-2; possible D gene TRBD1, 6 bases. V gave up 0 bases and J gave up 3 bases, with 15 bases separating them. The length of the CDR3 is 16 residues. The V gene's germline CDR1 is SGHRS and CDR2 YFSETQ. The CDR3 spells CASSLAGQGRYYGYTF. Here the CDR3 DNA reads TGCGCCAGCAGCTTGGCCGGGCAGGGGAGGTACTATGGCTACACCTTC.

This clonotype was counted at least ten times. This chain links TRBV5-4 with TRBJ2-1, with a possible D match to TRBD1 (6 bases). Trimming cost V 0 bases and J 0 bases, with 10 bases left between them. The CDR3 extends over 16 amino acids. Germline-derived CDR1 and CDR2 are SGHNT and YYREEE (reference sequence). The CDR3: CASSLGGGYSYNEQFF. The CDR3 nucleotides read TGTGCCAGCAGCTTGGGAGGGGGATACTCCTACAATGAGCAGTTCTTC.